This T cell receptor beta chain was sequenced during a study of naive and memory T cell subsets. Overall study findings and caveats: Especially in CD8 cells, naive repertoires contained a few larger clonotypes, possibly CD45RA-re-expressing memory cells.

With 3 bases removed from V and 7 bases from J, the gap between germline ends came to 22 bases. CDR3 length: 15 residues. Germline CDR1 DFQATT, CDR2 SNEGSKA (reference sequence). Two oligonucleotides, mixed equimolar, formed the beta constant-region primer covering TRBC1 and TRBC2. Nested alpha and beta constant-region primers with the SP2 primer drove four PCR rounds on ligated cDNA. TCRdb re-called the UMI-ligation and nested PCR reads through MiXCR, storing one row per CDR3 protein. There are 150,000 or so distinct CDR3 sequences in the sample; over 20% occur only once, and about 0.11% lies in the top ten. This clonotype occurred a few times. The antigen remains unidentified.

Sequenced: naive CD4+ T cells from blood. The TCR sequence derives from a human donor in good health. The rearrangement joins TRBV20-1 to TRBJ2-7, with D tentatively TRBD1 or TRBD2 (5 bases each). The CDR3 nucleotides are TGCAGTGCTAGGGACCCAAACGCTGGGACGGGGGAGCAGTACTTC. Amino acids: CSARDPNAGTGEQYF.